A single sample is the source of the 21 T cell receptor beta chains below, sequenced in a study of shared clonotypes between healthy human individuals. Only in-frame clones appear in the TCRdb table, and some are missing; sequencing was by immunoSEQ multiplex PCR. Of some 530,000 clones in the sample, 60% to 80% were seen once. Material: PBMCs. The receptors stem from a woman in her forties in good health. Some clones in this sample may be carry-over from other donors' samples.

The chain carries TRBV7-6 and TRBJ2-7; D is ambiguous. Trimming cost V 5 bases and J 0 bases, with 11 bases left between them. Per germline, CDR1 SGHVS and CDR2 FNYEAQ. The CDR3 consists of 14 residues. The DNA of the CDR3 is TGTGCCAGCAGCAACGACGGAATCTCCTACGAGCAGTACTTC. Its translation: CASSNDGISYEQYF.

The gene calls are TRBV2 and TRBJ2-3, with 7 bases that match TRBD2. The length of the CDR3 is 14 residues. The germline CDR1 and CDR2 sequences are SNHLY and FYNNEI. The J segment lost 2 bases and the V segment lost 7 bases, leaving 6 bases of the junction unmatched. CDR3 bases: TGTGCCAGCAAGGAGCGGGGCCACACAGATACGCAGTATTTT. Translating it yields CASKERGHTDTQYF.

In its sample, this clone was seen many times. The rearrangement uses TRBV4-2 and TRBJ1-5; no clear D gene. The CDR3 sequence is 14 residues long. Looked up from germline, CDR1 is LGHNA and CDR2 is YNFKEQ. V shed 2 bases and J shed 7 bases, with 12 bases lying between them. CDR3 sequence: CASSQNLGVQPQHF. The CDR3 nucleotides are TGTGCCAGCAGCCAAAATCTGGGTGTCCAGCCCCAGCATTTT.

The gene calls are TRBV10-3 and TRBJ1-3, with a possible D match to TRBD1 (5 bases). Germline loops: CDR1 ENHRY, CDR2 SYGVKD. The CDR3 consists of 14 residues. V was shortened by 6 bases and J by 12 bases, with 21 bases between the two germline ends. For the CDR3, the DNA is TGTGCCATCAGGAACCGGGACGCAAATCCGGTCATATATTTT. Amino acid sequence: CAIRNRDANPVIYF.

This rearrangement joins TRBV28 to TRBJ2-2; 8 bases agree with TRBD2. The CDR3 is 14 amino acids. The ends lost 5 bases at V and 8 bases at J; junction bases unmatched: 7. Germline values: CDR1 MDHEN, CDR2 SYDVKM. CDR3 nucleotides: TGTGCCAGCAGTCTAGCGGGCCCAGGTGGGGAGCTGTTTTTT. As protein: CASSLAGPGGELFF.

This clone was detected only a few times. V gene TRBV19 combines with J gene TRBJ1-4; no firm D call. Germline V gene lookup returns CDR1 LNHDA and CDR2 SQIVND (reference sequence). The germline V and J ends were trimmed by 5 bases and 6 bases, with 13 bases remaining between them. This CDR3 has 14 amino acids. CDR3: CASSPPGTDEKLFF. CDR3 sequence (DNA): TGTGCCAGTAGTCCCCCGGGCACGGATGAAAAACTGTTTTTT. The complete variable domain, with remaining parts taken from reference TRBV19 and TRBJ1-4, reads DGGITQSPKYLFRKEGQNVTLSCEQNLNHDAMYWYRQDPGQGLRLIYYSQIVNDFQKGDIAEGYSVSREKKESFPLTVTSAQKNPTAFYLCASSPPGTDEKLFFGSGTQLSVL.

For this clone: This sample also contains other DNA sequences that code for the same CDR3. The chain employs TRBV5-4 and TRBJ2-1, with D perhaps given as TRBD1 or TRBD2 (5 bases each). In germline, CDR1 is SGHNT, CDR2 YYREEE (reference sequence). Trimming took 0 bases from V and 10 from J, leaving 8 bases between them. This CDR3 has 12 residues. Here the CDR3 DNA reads TGTGCCAGCAGCTTGGAAGGGGACGAGCAGTTCTTC. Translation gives CASSLEGDEQFF.

In DNA form, the CDR3 reads TGTGCCAGCAGCTTGCGGGGGCCGAACACTGAAGCTTTCTTT. Translated: CASSLRGPNTEAFF. V usage is TRBV7-6 and J usage is TRBJ1-1; weak D call: TRBD1 (6 bases). The CDR3 covers 14 residues. Germline loops: CDR1 SGHVS, CDR2 FNYEAQ. V lost 3 bases, J lost 1 base, and 9 bases lay in between.

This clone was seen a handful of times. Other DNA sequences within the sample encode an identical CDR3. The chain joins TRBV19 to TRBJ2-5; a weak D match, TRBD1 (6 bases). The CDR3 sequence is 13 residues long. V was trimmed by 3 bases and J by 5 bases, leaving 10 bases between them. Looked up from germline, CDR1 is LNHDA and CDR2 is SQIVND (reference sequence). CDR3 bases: TGTGCCAGTAGTATCGCTAGGGGGGAGACCCAGTACTTC. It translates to CASSIARGETQYF.

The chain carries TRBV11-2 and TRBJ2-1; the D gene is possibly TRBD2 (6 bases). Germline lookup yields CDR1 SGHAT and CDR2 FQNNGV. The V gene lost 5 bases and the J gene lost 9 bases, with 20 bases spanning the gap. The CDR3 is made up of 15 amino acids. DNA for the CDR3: TGTGCCAGCAGCCCACGCTGGGGCGGGGCTCCTGAGCAGTTCTTC. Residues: CASSPRWGGAPEQFF. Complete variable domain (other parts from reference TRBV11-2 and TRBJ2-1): EAGVAQSPRYKIIEKRQSVAFWCNPISGHATLYWYQQILGQGPKLLIQFQNNGVVDDSQLPKDRFSAERLKGVDSTLKIQPAKLEDSAVYLCASSPRWGGAPEQFFGPGTRLTVL.

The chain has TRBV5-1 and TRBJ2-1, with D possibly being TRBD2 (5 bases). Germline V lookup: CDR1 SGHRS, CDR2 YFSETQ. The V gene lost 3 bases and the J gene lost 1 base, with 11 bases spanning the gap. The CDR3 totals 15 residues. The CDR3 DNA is TGCGCCAGCAGCTCCGGACTTTCATCCTACAATGAGCAGTTCTTC. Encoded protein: CASSSGLSSYNEQFF.

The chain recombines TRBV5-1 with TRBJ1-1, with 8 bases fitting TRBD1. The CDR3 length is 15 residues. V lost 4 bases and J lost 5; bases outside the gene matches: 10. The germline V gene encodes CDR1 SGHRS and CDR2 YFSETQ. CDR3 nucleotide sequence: TGCGCCAGCAGCAATCAGGGGGCGAGGGGAACTGAAGCTTTCTTT. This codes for CASSNQGARGTEAFF.

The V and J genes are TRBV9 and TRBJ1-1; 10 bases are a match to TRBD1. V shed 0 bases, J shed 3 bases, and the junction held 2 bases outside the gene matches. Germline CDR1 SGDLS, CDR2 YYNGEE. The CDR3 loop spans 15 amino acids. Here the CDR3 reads CASSVGTGGYTEAFF. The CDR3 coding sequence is TGTGCCAGCAGCGTAGGGACAGGGGGATACACTGAAGCTTTCTTT.

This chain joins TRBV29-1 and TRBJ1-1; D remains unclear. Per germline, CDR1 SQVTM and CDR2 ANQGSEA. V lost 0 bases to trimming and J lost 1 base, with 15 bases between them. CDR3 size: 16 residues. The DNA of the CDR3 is TGCAGCGTTGAAGATCTTTCCGGGAGCGGGAACACTGAAGCTTTCTTT. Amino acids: CSVEDLSGSGNTEAFF.

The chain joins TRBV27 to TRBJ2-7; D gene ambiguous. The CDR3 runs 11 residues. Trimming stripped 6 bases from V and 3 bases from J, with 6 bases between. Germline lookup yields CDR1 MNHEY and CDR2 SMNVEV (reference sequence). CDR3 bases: TGTGCCAGCAGACGTGACTACGAGCAGTACTTC. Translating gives CASRRDYEQYF.

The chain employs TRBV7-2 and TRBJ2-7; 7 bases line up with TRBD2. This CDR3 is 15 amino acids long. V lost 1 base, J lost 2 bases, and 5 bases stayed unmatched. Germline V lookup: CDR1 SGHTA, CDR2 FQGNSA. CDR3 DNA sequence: TGTGCCAGCAGCTTAGAGGGAGGGCCTCCCTACGAGCAGTACTTC. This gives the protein CASSLEGGPPYEQYF.

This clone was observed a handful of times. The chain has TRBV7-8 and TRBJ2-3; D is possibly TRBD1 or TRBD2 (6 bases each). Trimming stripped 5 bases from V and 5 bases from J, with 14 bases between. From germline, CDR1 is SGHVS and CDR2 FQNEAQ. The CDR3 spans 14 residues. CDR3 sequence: CASSLGGTQDTQYF. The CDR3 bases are TGTGCCAGCAGCCTCGGGGGCACCCAAGATACGCAGTATTTT.

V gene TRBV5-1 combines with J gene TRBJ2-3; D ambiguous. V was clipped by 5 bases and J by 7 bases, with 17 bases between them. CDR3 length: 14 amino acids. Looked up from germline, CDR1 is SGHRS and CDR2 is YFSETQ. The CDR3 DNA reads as TGCGCCAGCAGGGAAGCGTTATGGTCCCATACGCAGTATTTT. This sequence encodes CASREALWSHTQYF.

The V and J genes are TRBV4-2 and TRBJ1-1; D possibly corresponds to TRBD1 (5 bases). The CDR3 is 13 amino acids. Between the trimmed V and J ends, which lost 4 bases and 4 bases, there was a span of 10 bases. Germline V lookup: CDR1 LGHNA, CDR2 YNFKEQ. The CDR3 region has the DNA TGTGCCAGCAGCCGCCAGGGACCCACTGAAGCTTTCTTT. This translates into CASSRQGPTEAFF.

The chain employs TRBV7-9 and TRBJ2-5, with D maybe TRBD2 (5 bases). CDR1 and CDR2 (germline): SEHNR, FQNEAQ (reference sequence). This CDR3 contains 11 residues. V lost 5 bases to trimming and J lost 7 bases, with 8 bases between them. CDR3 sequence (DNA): TGTGCCAGCAGCGGCGGGCCGACCCAGTACTTC. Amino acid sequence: CASSGGPTQYF.

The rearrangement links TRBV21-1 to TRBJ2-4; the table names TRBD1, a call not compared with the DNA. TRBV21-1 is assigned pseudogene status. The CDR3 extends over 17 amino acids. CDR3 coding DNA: TGTGCCAGCAGCACGCACTACAGGGGGTGCGGCAAAAACATTCAGTACTTC. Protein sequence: CASSTHYRGCGKNIQYF.